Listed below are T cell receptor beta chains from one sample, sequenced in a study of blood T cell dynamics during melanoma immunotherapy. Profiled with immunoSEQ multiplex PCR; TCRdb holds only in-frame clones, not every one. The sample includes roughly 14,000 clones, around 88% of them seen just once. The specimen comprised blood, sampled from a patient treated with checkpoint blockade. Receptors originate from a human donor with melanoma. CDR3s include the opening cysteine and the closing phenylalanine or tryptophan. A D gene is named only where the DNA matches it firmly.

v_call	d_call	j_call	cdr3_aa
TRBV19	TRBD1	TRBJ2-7	CASNKRDRAYEQYF
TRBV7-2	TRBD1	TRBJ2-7	CASSLTGTGGLGEQYF
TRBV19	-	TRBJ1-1	CASSFAGSTEAFF
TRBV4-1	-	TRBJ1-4	CASSQDATANEKLFF
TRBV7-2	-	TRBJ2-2	CASSSSGLANTGELFF
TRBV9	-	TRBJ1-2	CASSPSKGGYTF
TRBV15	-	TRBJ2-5	CATSRGSGKETQYF
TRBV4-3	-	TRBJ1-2	CASSQAAAAFPYGYTF
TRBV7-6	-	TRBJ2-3	CASSRNLAGDTQYF
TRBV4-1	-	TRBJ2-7	CASSQDLGRTVYEQYF
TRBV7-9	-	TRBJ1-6	CASSLEGSSNSPLHF
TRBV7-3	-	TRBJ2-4	CARPPGMAKNIQYF
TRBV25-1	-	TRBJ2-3	CASSELGVKDTQYF
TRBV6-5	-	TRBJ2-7	CASGHYEQYF
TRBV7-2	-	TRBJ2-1	CASSLMVREQFF
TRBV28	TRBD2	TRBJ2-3	CASEPWTSGSDDTQYF
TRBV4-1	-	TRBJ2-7	CASSSEGFREIGDEQYF
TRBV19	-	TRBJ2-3	CASNPSGVDTQYF
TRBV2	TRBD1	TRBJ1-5	CASSPGGNNQPQHF
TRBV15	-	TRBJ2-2	CATRKGTGELFF
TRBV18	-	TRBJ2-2	CASSPPSRFANTGELFF
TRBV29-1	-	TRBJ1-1	CSAWGNEAFF
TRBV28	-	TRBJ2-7	CASSTRGGRIEQYF
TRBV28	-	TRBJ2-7	CASSLGFEQYF
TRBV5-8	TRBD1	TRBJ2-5	CASSSTGWETQYF
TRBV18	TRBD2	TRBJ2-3	CASSRSGDTDTQYF
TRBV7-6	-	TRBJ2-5	CASSVSDQETQYF
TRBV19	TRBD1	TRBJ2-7	CASSINDRGPYEQYF